This T cell receptor beta chain is from a study of beta chain features in type 1 diabetes. The wider study: All samples yielded 107,917,701 examined sorted cells. Study observations and caveats: Naive, central memory and regulatory TCRB repertoires appeared more similar among patients than healthy donors. cDNA-based sequencing might over-represent cells highly expressing TCR. Type 1 diabetes patients had moderately but significantly shorter TCRB CDR3s in all four CD4+ subsets.

Every bit of the isolated RNA underwent reverse transcription, so sequencing read expressed TCRB transcripts. Measured with immunoSEQ multiplex PCR; TCRdb has only the in-frame clones, and not every one. The table records hundreds of thousands of clones, about 70% of them present only once. For this clone: Its antigen is undetermined.

The length of the CDR3 is 16 residues. V trimming: 4 bases; J trimming: 2 bases; junction bases outside the gene matches: 9. Germline V CDR1 and CDR2: SGHNT, YYREEE (reference sequence). The sequencing sample was made of naive CD4+ T cells from blood. The TCR originated in a man in his thirties or forties in good health. The chain combines TRBV5-4 with TRBJ2-3, with 8 bases fitting TRBD1. The CDR3 sequence: CASSGGQGYYTDTQYF. The CDR3, as DNA: TGTGCCAGCAGCGGCGGACAGGGTTACTACACAGATACGCAGTATTTT.